The sequence of this T cell receptor (beta chain) was determined in a study of control samples from healthy donors and cancer patients (dated by TCRdb to 2019 to 2021). A note on this clone: There is no known antigen for this receptor. No base qualities exist here, and no much larger clone lies one base off it.

The library was made by the immunoSEQ multiplex PCR assay. TCRdb limited this immuneACCESS table to in-frame rearrangements with V and J called. A share of clones is missing; checked studies link under half to unresolved V genes, and the rest is unexplained. The sample table records over 200,000 clones; approximately 80% of these occur just once. The ten largest clones take up about an eighth of the sample. The CDR3 goes from the cysteine to the phenylalanine over 14 residues. Left in the record is the CDR3 DNA by itself, 42 bases read in frame from the first base. The trim is 5 bases for V and 4 bases for J, with a gap of 12 bases between the germline ends. Looking up the germline V gene (reference sequence) yields CDR1 SEHNR and CDR2 FQNEAQ.

Source material: PBMCs. The chain joins TRBV7-9 to TRBJ2-1; possibly the D gene is TRBD2, per 6 matching bases. The TCR originated in a woman aged 60-75 years with lung cancer. The sequenced DNA is TGTGCCAGCAGCACGTCGACTAGTTACAATGAGCAGTTCTTC. Its amino acids are CASSTSTSYNEQFF.